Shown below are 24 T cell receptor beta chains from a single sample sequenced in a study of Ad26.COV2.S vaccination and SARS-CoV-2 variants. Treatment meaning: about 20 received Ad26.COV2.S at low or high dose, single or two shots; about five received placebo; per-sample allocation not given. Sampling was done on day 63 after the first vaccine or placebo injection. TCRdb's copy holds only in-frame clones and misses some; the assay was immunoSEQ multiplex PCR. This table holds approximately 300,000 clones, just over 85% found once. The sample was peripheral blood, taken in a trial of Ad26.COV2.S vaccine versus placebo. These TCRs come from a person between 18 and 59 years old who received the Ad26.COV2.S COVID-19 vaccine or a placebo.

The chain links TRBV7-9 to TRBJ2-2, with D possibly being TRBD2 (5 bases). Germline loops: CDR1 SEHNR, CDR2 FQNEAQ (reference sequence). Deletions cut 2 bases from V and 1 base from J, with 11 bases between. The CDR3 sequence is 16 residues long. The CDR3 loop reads CASSLSPAGNTGELFF. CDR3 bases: TGTGCCAGCAGCTTAAGCCCGGCGGGGAACACCGGGGAGCTGTTTTTT.

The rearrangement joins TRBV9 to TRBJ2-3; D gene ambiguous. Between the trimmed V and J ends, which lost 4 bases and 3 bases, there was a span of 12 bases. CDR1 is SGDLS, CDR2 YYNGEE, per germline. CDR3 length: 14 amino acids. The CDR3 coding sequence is TGTGCCAGCAGCCCCCACCAAGAGACAGATACGCAGTATTTT. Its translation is CASSPHQETDTQYF.

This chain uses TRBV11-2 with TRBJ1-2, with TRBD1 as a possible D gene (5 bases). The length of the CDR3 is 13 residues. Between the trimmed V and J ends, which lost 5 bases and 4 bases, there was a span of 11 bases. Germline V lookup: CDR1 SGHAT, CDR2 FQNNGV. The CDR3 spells CASSRDFFYGYTF. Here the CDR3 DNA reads TGTGCCAGCAGCCGGGACTTTTTCTATGGCTACACCTTC.

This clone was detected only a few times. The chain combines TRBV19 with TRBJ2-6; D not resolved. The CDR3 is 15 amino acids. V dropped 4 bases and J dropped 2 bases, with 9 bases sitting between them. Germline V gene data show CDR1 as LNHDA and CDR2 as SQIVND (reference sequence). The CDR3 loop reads CASSTTRTGANVLTF. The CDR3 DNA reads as TGTGCCAGTAGTACGACGAGGACTGGGGCCAACGTCCTGACTTTC.

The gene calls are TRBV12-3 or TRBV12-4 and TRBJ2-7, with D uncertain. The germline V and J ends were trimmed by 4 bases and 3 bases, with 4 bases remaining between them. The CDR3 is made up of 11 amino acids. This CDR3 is CASSYHYEQYF. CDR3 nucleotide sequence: TGTGCCAGCAGTTATCACTACGAGCAGTACTTC.

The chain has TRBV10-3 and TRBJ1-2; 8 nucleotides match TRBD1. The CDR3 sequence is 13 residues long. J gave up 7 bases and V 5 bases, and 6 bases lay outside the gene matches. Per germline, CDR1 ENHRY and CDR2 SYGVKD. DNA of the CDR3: TGTGCCATCAGTAATACAGGGGGAGGTGGCTACACCTTC. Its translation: CAISNTGGGGYTF.

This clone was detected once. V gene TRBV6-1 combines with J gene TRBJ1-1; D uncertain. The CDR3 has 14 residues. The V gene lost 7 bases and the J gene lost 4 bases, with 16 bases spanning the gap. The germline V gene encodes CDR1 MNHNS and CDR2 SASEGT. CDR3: CASIRSWGSTEAFF. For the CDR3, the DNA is TGTGCCAGCATACGGTCTTGGGGTTCCACTGAAGCTTTCTTT.

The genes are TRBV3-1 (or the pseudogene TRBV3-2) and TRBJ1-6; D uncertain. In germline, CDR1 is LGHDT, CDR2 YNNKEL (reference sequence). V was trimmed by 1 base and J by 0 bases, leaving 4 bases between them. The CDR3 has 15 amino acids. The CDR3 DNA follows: TGTGCCAGCAGCCAAGGGGGCTCCTATAATTCACCCCTCCACTTT. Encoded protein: CASSQGGSYNSPLHF.

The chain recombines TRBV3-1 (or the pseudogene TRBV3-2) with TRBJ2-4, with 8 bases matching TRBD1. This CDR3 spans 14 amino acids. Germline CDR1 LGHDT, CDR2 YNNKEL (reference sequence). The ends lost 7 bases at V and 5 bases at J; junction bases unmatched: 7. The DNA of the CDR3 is TGTGCCAGCACCCTGACAGGGGCAGAAAACATTCAGTACTTC. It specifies CASTLTGAENIQYF.

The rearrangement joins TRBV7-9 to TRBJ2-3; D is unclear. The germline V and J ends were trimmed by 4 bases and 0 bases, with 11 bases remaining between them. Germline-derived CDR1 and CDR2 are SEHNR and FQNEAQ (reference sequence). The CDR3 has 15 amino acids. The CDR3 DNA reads TGTGCCAGCAGCTCACCGGTCACTAGCACAGATACGCAGTATTTT. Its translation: CASSSPVTSTDTQYF.

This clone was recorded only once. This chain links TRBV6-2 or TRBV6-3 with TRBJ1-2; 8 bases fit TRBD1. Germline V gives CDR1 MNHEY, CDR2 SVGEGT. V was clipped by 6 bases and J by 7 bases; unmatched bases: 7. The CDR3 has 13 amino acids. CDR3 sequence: CASSPGTGSGYTF. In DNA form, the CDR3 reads TGTGCCAGCAGCCCCGGGACAGGCAGTGGCTACACCTTC.

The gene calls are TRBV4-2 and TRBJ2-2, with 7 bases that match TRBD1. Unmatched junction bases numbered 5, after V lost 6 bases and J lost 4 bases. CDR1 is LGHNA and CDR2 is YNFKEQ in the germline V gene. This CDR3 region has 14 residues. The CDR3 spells CASSPGQSTGELFF. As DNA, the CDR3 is TGTGCCAGCAGTCCGGGACAGTCCACCGGGGAGCTGTTTTTT.

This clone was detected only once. This CDR3 is CAISEQGEGSYGYTF. The CDR3 bases are TGTGCCATCAGTGAGCAGGGGGAAGGCTCCTATGGCTACACCTTC. The V call is TRBV10-3, the J call TRBJ1-2; 7 positions agree with TRBD1. CDR3 length equals 15 residues. V lost 2 bases and J lost 4; bases outside the gene matches: 7. Germline V gene data show CDR1 as ENHRY and CDR2 as SYGVKD.

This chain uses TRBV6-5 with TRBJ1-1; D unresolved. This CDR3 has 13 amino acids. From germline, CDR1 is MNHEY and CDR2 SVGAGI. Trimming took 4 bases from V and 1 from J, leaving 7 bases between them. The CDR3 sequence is CASSLKGNTEAFF. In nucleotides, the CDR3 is TGTGCCAGCAGTTTGAAGGGGAACACTGAAGCTTTCTTT.

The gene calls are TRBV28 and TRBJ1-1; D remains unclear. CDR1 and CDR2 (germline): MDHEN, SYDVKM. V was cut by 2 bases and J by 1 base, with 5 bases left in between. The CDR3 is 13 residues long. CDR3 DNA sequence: TGTGCCAGCAGTTTAATCCAGAACACTGAAGCTTTCTTT. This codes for CASSLIQNTEAFF.

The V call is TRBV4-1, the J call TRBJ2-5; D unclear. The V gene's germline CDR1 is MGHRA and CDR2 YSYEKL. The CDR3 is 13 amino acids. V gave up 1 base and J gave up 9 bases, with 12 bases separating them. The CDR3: CASSQGVRAPQYF. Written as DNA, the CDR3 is TGCGCCAGCAGCCAAGGGGTAAGGGCTCCCCAGTACTTC.

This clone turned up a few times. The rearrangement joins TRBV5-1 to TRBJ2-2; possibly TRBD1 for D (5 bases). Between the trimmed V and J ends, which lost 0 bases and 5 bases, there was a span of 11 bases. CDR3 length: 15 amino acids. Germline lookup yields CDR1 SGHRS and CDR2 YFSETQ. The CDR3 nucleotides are TGCGCCAGCAGCTTGGCCTTGCAGGGTACCGGGGAGCTGTTTTTT. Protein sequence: CASSLALQGTGELFF.

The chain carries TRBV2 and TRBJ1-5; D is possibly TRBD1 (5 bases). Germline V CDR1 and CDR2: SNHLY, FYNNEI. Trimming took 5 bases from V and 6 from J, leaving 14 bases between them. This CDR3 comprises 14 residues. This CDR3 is CASSWDAQGQPQHF. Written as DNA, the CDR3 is TGTGCCAGCAGTTGGGACGCCCAGGGTCAGCCCCAGCATTTT.

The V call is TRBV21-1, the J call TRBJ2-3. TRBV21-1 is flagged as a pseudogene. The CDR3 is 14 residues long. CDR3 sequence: CASSKVVGTDTQYF. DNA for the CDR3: TGTGCCAGCAGCAAAGTCGTAGGAACAGATACGCAGTATTTT.

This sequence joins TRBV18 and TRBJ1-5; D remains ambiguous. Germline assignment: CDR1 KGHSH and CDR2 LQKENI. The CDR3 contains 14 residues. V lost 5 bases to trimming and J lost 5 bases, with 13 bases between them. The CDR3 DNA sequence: TGTGCCAGCTCAGAACTACCCAGTGATCAGCCCCAGCATTTT. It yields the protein CASSELPSDQPQHF.

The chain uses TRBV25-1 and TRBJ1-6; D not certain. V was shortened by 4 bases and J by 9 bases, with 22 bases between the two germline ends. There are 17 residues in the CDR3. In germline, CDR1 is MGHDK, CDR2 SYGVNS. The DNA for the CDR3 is TGTGCCAGCAGTGCTAACCCCGGGCCCCTGATTGCTTCACCCCTCCACTTT. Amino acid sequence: CASSANPGPLIASPLHF.

In DNA, the CDR3 is TGTGCCAGCAGCTTGCAGGGGGCGAGGCCCCAGCATTTT. This encodes CASSLQGARPQHF. This sequence joins TRBV7-2 and TRBJ1-5; TRBD1 aligns across 8 bases. Germline CDR1 reads SGHTA; CDR2 reads FQGNSA. CDR3 length: 13 residues. V dropped 3 bases and J dropped 9; count of bases not matched to a gene: 4. Complete variable domain (other parts from reference TRBV7-2 and TRBJ1-5): GAGVSQSPSNKVTEKGKDVELRCDPISGHTALYWYRQSLGQGLEFLIYFQGNSAPDKSGLPSDRFSAERTGGSVSTLTIQRTQQEDSAVYLCASSLQGARPQHFGDGTRLSIL.

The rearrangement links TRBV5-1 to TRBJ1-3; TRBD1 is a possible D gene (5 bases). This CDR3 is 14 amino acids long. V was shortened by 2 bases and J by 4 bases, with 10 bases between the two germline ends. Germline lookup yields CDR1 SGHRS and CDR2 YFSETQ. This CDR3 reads CASSFQGSGNTIYF. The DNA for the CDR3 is TGCGCCAGCAGCTTCCAGGGCTCCGGAAACACCATATATTTT.

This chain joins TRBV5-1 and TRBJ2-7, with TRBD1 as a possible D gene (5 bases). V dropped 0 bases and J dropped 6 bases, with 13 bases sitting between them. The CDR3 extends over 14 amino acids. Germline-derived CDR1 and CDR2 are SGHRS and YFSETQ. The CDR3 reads CASSLVPQGLEQYF. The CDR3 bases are TGCGCCAGCAGCTTGGTCCCTCAGGGCCTCGAGCAGTACTTC.